The T cell receptor (beta chain) under discussion was sequenced for a study of blood T cell repertoires in COVID-19. About the research overall: Collection of acute and convalescent COVID-19 samples took place in the United States, Italy and Spain. T cells, B-cell-depleted T cells, or PBMCs provided the cDNA or gDNA that served as material.

Clones were sequenced by immunoSEQ multiplex PCR, and TCRdb holds only the in-frame ones, with some missing. The sample lists about 170,000 clones; approximately 84% were seen once. Germline V gene data show CDR1 as MNHEY and CDR2 as SVGAGI. After removal of 7 bases from V and 2 bases from J, the junction contained 3 bases not matched to a gene. The CDR3 sequence is 14 residues long. The chain employs TRBV6-5 and TRBJ2-3; 10 bases are shared with TRBD2. This TCR was recovered from a human donor with acute or convalescent COVID-19. The donor label of this sample is uncertain. Input material: peripheral blood. The CDR3 DNA reads as TGTGCCAGCACCGGGACTAGCGACACAGATACGCAGTATTTT. This sequence encodes CASTGTSDTDTQYF.